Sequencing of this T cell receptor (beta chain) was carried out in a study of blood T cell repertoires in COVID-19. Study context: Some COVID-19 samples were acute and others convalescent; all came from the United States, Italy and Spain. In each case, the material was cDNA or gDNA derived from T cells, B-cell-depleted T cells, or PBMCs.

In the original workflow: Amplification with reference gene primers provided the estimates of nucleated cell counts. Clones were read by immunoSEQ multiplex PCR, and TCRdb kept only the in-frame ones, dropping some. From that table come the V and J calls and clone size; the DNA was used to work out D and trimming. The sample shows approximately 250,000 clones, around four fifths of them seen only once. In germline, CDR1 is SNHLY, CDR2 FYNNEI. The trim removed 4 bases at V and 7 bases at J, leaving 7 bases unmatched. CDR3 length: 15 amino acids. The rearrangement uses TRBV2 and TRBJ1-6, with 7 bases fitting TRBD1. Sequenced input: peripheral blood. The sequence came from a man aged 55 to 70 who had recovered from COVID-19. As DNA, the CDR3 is TGTGCCAGCAGTGGGGACAGCTCGACCAATTCACCCCTCCACTTT. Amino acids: CASSGDSSTNSPLHF.